One and the same sample provided the 8 T cell receptor beta chains below, sequenced in a study of T-cell memory formation after mild COVID-19. In TCRdb, the 5' RACE reads were re-called with MiXCR into one record per CDR3 protein. The sample consists of more than 250,000 distinct CDR3 sequences, about a sixth of them appearing once. The sequencing sample was made of PBMCs or a T cell subset sorted from them (not recorded which). All receptors derive from a man in his late teens or twenties who had mild COVID-19 (a few samples of this study predate the infection). Cell type and time point are not known.

This clonotype was counted only a few times. The chain links TRBV12-3 or TRBV12-4 to TRBJ1-5; 8 nucleotides line up with TRBD1. CDR3 length: 15 amino acids. The V gene end was trimmed by 6 bases and the J gene end by 6 bases; junction bases not matched to a gene: 10. Here the CDR3 reads CASRSDRALGQPQHF. CDR3 nucleotides: TGTGCCAGCAGATCGGACAGGGCTTTGGGTCAGCCCCAGCATTTT.

This clonotype was seen a few times. The V call is TRBV7-2, the J call TRBJ2-5, with TRBD2 identical over 8 bases. This CDR3 region has 15 residues. After removal of 5 bases from V and 3 bases from J, the junction contained 8 bases not matched to a gene. Per the germline V gene, CDR1 is SGHTA and CDR2 is FQGNSA. CDR3 sequence (DNA): TGTGCCAGCAGCCCCCAGGCAGCGGGGGAAGAGACCCAGTACTTC. Its translation is CASSPQAAGEETQYF.

The chain joins TRBV7-9 to TRBJ2-2, with D uncertain. V lost 3 bases to trimming and J lost 0 bases, with 5 bases between them. The CDR3 is made up of 14 amino acids. Germline CDR1 reads SEHNR; CDR2 reads FQNEAQ (reference sequence). The CDR3: CASSFSANTGELFF. DNA for the CDR3: TGTGCCAGCAGCTTCAGTGCGAACACCGGGGAGCTGTTTTTT.

The chain carries TRBV4-2 and TRBJ1-3; unclear D gene. The CDR3 length is 14 residues. The V gene lost 0 bases and the J gene lost 3 bases, with 6 bases spanning the gap. CDR1 LGHNA and CDR2 YNFKEQ come from the germline V gene. CDR3 nucleotides: TGTGCCAGCAGCCAAGACACAAATGGAAACACCATATATTTT. Translating gives CASSQDTNGNTIYF.

V is TRBV27 and J is TRBJ1-5; D ambiguous. CDR1 is MNHEY and CDR2 is SMNVEV in the germline V gene (reference sequence). This CDR3 has 13 residues. V was shortened by 5 bases and J by 4 bases, with 9 bases between the two germline ends. CDR3 sequence: CASSPKLNQPQHF. Written as DNA, the CDR3 is TGTGCCAGCAGTCCAAAACTAAATCAGCCCCAGCATTTT.

The CDR3 reads CAWSLVLGPLETQYF. The CDR3 nucleotides are TGTGCCTGGAGTCTGGTGTTGGGGCCCCTGGAGACCCAGTACTTC. The genes are TRBV30 and TRBJ2-5; a weak D match, TRBD1 (5 bases). CDR3 length: 15 amino acids. Between the trimmed V and J ends, which lost 2 bases and 5 bases, there was a span of 18 bases. Germline CDR1 GTSNPN, CDR2 SVGIG (reference sequence).

This clonotype was recorded at least ten times. The genes are TRBV5-1 and TRBJ2-3; 8 bases fit TRBD2. The CDR3 spans 17 residues. Germline CDR1 reads SGHRS; CDR2 reads YFSETQ. The junction had 12 bases not matched to a gene; V was cut back by 4 bases and J by 2 bases. As DNA, the CDR3 is TGCGCCAGCAGCCGGACAGAACTAGCGGCCCTCACAGATACGCAGTATTTT. Protein product: CASSRTELAALTDTQYF.

The rearrangement joins TRBV4-1 to TRBJ1-4, with D possibly matching TRBD1 (6 bases). Trimming stripped 3 bases from V and 10 bases from J, with 15 bases between. The germline V gene has CDR1 MGHRA and CDR2 YSYEKL. The length of the CDR3 is 14 residues. The CDR3 loop reads CASSQGGGGTKLFF. The CDR3 DNA follows: TGCGCCAGCAGCCAGGGGGGCGGGGGTACAAAACTGTTTTTT.